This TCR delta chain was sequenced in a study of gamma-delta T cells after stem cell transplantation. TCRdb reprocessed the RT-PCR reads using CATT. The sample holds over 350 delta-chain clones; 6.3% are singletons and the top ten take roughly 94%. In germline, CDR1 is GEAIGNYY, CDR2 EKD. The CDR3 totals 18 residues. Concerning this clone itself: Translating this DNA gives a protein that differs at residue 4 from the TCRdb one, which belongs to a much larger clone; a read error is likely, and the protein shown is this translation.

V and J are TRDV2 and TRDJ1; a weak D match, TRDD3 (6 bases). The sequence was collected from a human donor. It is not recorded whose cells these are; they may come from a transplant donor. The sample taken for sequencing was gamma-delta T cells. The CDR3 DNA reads TGTGCCTGTAACACCCTAGTAGATACGGGGAAAAACACCGATAAACTCATCTTT. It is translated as CACNTLVDTGKNTDKLIF.